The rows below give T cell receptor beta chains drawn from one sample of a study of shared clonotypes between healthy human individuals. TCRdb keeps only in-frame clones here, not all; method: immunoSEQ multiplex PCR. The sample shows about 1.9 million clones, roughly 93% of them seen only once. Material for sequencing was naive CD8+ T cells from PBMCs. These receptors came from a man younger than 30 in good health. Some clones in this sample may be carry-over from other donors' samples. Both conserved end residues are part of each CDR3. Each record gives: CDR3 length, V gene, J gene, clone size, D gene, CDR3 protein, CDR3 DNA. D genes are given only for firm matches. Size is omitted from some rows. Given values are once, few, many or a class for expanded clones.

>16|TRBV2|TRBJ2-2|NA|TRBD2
CASKTSGRADTGELFF
TGTGCCAGCAAGACTAGCGGGAGGGCGGACACCGGGGAGCTGTTTTTT
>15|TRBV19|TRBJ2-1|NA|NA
CASSVPTVGGNEQFF
TGTGCCAGTAGTGTTCCGACAGTGGGTGGCAATGAGCAGTTCTTC
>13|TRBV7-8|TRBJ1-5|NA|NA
CASSPTGGQPQHF
TGTGCCAGCAGCCCGACCGGGGGTCAGCCCCAGCATTTT
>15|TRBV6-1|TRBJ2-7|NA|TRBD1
CASSPDRGPSYEQYF
TGTGCCAGCAGCCCCGACAGGGGTCCCTCCTACGAGCAGTACTTC
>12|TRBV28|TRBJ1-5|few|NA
CASRADNQPQHF
TGTGCCAGCAGGGCAGATAATCAGCCCCAGCATTTT
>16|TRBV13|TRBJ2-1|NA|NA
CASSLGVRSSYNEQFF
TGTGCCAGCAGCTTAGGGGTCAGGAGCTCCTACAATGAGCAGTTCTTC
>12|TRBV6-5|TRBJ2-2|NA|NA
CASSFGTGELFF
TGTGCCAGCAGTTTCGGGACCGGGGAGCTGTTTTTT
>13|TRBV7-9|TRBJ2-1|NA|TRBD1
CASSFVGTGEQFF
TGTGCCAGCAGCTTCGTAGGGACAGGTGAGCAGTTCTTC
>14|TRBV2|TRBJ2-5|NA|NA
CASSDWGYQETQYF
TGTGCCAGCAGTGATTGGGGGTACCAAGAGACCCAGTACTTC
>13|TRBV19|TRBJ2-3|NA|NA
CASSIRVQDTQYF
TGTGCCAGTAGTATACGGGTACAGGATACGCAGTATTTT
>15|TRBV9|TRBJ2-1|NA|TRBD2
CASSVWSSGSNEQFF
TGTGCCAGCAGCGTATGGTCTAGCGGGAGTAATGAGCAGTTCTTC
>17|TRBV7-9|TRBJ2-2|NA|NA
CASSLKGRRPNTGELFF
TGTGCCAGCAGCTTAAAGGGACGGCGACCGAACACCGGGGAGCTGTTTTTT
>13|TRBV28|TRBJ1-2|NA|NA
CASSFLGIRGYTF
TGTGCCAGCAGTTTCTTGGGAATCCGGGGCTACACCTTC
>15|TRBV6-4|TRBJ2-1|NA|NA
CASSDGSSLGDEQFF
TGTGCCAGCAGTGACGGCTCCTCCCTCGGAGATGAGCAGTTCTTC
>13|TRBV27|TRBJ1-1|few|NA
CASSLAGDTEAFF
TGTGCCAGCAGTTTAGCAGGGGACACTGAAGCTTTCTTT
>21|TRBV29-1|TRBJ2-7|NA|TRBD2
CSVGGRISVGASGSRSYEQYF
TGCAGCGTTGGGGGTCGGATCTCGGTTGGGGCTAGCGGGAGTAGATCCTACGAGCAGTACTTC
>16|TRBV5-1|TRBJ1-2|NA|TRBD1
CASSPMRTGTNYGYTF
TGCGCCAGCAGCCCCATGCGGACAGGGACTAACTATGGCTACACCTTC
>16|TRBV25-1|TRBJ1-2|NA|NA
CASSDEQGSPLYGYTF
TGTGCCAGCAGTGACGAGCAGGGGTCTCCCCTCTATGGCTACACCTTC
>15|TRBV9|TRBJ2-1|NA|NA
CASSLGATSNNEQFF
TGTGCCAGCAGCCTCGGGGCAACTTCTAACAATGAGCAGTTCTTC
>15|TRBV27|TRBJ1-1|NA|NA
CASSLQAEMNTEAFF
TGTGCCAGCAGTTTACAGGCAGAGATGAACACTGAAGCTTTCTTT
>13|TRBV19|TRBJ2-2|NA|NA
CASSIGISGELFF
TGTGCCAGTAGTATTGGTATATCCGGGGAGCTGTTTTTT
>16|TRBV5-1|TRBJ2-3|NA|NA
CASSLMGAIRTDTQYF
TGCGCCAGCAGCTTGATGGGGGCGATACGCACAGATACGCAGTATTTT
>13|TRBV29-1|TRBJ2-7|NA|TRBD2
CSVAGGRAYEQYF
TGCAGCGTTGCTGGCGGGAGGGCCTACGAGCAGTACTTC
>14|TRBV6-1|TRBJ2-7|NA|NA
CASSDRGRAYEQYF
TGTGCCAGCAGTGATCGCGGCAGGGCCTACGAGCAGTACTTC